Listed below are T cell receptor beta chains from one sample, sequenced in a study of glioma-infiltrating T cells. TCRdb reanalysed the multiplex PCR reads using MiXCR and keeps one entry per CDR3 protein. The sample consists of tens of thousands of distinct CDR3 sequences, roughly 23% of them appearing once. Sequencing input: glioma tissue, nonneoplastic brain tissue, or PBMCs (not recorded which). The origin of the receptors is a human donor with low-grade glioma or glioblastoma, undergoing nonglioma brain surgery, or in good health (not recorded which). The CDR3 runs from the conserved cysteine through the conserved F or W. Each record gives: clone size, D gene, V gene, J gene, CDR3 DNA, CDR3 protein. The D gene is left open where the match is weak. The listing skips clone size in some rows; elsewhere it reads once, few, many or a size class.

few,TRBD2,TRBV10-3,TRBJ2-1,TGTGCCATCAGTGTTTCAACTAGCGGGATGGTGAATGAGCAGTTCTTC,CAISVSTSGMVNEQFF
many,TRBD2,TRBV20-1,TRBJ2-7,TGCAGTGCTAGAATGACTAGCGGGGGAGTTTACGAGCAGTACTTC,CSARMTSGGVYEQYF
many,NA,TRBV20-1,TRBJ1-1,TGCAGTGCCCCGACCCTATTTGAAGCTTTCTTT,CSAPTLFEAFF
NA,TRBD1,TRBV11-2,TRBJ2-6,TGTGCCAGCAGCTCTCGGACAGGGTTAAGCTCTGGGGCCAACGTCCTGACTTTC,CASSSRTGLSSGANVLTF
many,NA,TRBV20-1,TRBJ2-7,TGCAGTGCTGGGACGGGGCCAGGGAGCTACGAGCAGTACTTC,CSAGTGPGSYEQYF
NA,NA,TRBV6-2/TRBV6-3,TRBJ2-1,TGCGCCAGCAGTTACAGTGCCACATACAATGAGCGGTTCTTC,CASSYSATYNERFF
NA,NA,TRBV19,TRBJ2-1,TGTGCCAGTAGTATAGATCGCGGCAGAAACAATGAGCAGTTCTTC,CASSIDRGRNNEQFF
many,NA,TRBV6-1,TRBJ2-1,TGTGCCAGCAGTTTAGGACAGTACCGCGGTGAGCAGTTCTTC,CASSLGQYRGEQFF
NA,TRBD1,TRBV20-1,TRBJ1-1,TGCAGTGCTGACGTTACCGGGACAGTGGACACTGAAGCTTTCTTT,CSADVTGTVDTEAFF
many,NA,TRBV4-1,TRBJ2-3,TGCGCCAGCAGCCAAGGCCCAGCATCTAGCACAGATACGCAGTATTTT,CASSQGPASSTDTQYF
many,TRBD1,TRBV20-1,TRBJ1-1,TGCAGTCCCAGGGGGCGGGGACGGAACACTGAAGCTTTCTTT,CSPRGRGRNTEAFF
many,NA,TRBV18,TRBJ2-3,TGTGCCAGCTCACCAAAGGGCACAGATACGCAGTATTTT,CASSPKGTDTQYF
NA,NA,TRBV7-9,TRBJ2-3,TGTGCCAGCAGCCATGCCTTGGGGCTAGCAGATACGAAGTATTTT,CASSHALGLADTKYF